This record covers a single TCR beta chain. This CDR3 is missing its conserved last phenylalanine or tryptophan, likely due to a read error. The DNA is omitted, as the CDR3 cannot be located on it reliably, and the CDR3 follows TCRdb's listing. The CDR3 is 17 amino acids in total, end residues counted. This entry is derived from a study of tumor-infiltrating lymphocytes in oesophageal squamous cell carcinoma. TCRdb analysed the PCR reads with MiXCR anew, one entry per CDR3 protein. Of around 18,000 distinct CDR3 sequences listed, around two fifths are singletons. The chain joins TRBV12-3 or TRBV12-4 to TRBJ2-3; the table gives TRBD1 as D, unverified against the DNA. The receptor comes from a male donor with esophageal squamous cell carcinoma. Source material: esophageal tumor tissue. The CDR3 sequence: CASSTPGTGAREQYFGP.